A single sample is the source of the 32 T cell receptor beta chains below, sequenced in a study of cytomegalovirus exposure and HLA in healthy donors. Here immunoSEQ multiplex PCR was the method, and the copy in TCRdb shows in-frame clones only, minus some. This table has roughly 70,000 clones, roughly 96% appearing once. The sequenced sample was PBMCs. The receptor set was obtained from a man aged 18 to 30 in good health and CMV-seronegative.

V gene TRBV4-1 combines with J gene TRBJ2-1; 8 nucleotides match TRBD1. CDR1 is MGHRA, CDR2 YSYEKL, per germline. J lost 10 bases, V lost 3 bases, and 8 bases had no gene match. The CDR3 is 14 residues long. The CDR3 sequence: CASSHPDRGGEQFF. The CDR3 DNA reads TGCGCCAGCAGCCACCCAGACAGGGGTGGAGAGCAGTTCTTC.

The chain joins TRBV30 to TRBJ1-1; tentatively, D is TRBD1 (6 bases). V was pared by 5 bases and J by 2 bases, with 12 bases between. In germline, CDR1 is GTSNPN, CDR2 SVGIG (reference sequence). CDR3 length equals 13 residues. The CDR3 coding sequence is TGTGCCTGGCAGGGGCAGCCTAACACTGAAGCTTTCTTT. Translation: CAWQGQPNTEAFF.

This chain joins TRBV6-5 and TRBJ1-1, with TRBD1 matching 7 bases. The J segment lost 9 bases and the V segment lost 7 bases, leaving 8 bases of the junction unmatched. The CDR3 is 12 residues long. Germline loops: CDR1 MNHEY, CDR2 SVGAGI. The CDR3 DNA reads TGTGCCAGCAACCCTGGGACAGACCAAGCTTTCTTT. This encodes CASNPGTDQAFF.

J is TRBJ2-7 and V is TRBV6-6; D may be TRBD2 (5 bases). CDR1 and CDR2 from the germline V gene are MNHNY and SVGAGI (reference sequence). The CDR3 consists of 14 residues. V was clipped by 6 bases and J by 7 bases, with 19 bases between them. The CDR3 DNA reads as TGTGCCAGCAGGGCAGGTGTCTCCCCGGGGGAGCAGTACTTC. It yields the protein CASRAGVSPGEQYF.

V is TRBV7-2 and J is TRBJ1-3; 12 bases line up with TRBD1. V dropped 4 bases and J dropped 4; count of bases not matched to a gene: 2. The CDR3 covers 15 residues. The germline V gene has CDR1 SGHTA and CDR2 FQGNSA. This chain's CDR3 is CASSYGTGGGNTIYF. CDR3 DNA: TGTGCCAGCAGCTACGGGACAGGGGGCGGAAACACCATATATTTT.

The chain carries TRBV11-2 and TRBJ2-3, with D possibly TRBD2 on 5 matching bases. This CDR3 is built from 15 residues. The germline V gene encodes CDR1 SGHAT and CDR2 FQNNGV. Trimming cost V 5 bases and J 3 bases, with 15 bases left between them. The CDR3, as DNA: TGTGCCAGCAGCCCGCTCCGGGGAAGGACAGATACGCAGTATTTT. Residues: CASSPLRGRTDTQYF. The variable domain in full, completed from reference TRBV11-2 and TRBJ2-3, reads EAGVAQSPRYKIIEKRQSVAFWCNPISGHATLYWYQQILGQGPKLLIQFQNNGVVDDSQLPKDRFSAERLKGVDSTLKIQPAKLEDSAVYLCASSPLRGRTDTQYFGPGTRLTVL.

The genes are TRBV12-5 and TRBJ2-3, with D possibly matching TRBD1 (6 bases). The germline V and J ends were trimmed by 0 bases and 4 bases, with 8 bases remaining between them. The CDR3 has 14 amino acids. In germline, CDR1 is LGHNT, CDR2 FRNRAP. This chain's CDR3 is CASGLVQGPDTQYF. Written as DNA, the CDR3 is TGTGCTAGTGGTTTGGTACAGGGTCCAGATACGCAGTATTTT.

V usage is TRBV7-9 and J usage is TRBJ2-1; a possible D gene is TRBD1 (5 bases). The CDR3 runs 14 residues. Germline V gene sequence: CDR1 SEHNR, CDR2 FQNEAQ (reference sequence). Trimming took off 1 base at V and 5 bases at J, with 9 bases between the two ends. CDR3 nucleotides: TGTGCCAGCAGCTTAGAGGGGATCCACAATGAGCAGTTCTTC. It is translated as CASSLEGIHNEQFF.

This chain's CDR3 is CAYISGSTDTQYF. The CDR3 DNA is TGTGCCTACATTAGCGGGAGCACAGATACGCAGTATTTT. The chain has TRBV5-4 and TRBJ2-3, with 7 bases aligning to TRBD2. The germline CDR1 and CDR2 sequences are SGHNT and YYREEE (reference sequence). This CDR3 has 13 amino acids. After removal of 10 bases from V and 0 bases from J, the junction contained 5 bases not matched to a gene.

The V gene is TRBV7-2, the J gene TRBJ2-3, with 11 bases aligning to TRBD2. V trimming: 4 bases; J trimming: 1 base; junction bases outside the gene matches: 1. CDR3 length: 15 amino acids. From germline, CDR1 is SGHTA and CDR2 FQGNSA. Written as DNA, the CDR3 is TGTGCCAGCAGCTCACTAGCGGGAGGCACAGATACGCAGTATTTT. This gives the protein CASSSLAGGTDTQYF.

The V call is TRBV9, the J call TRBJ1-2; the match to TRBD1 covers 9 bases. Germline CDR1 SGDLS, CDR2 YYNGEE. The V segment lost 4 bases and the J segment 4 bases; nucleotides outside the gene matches: 8. This CDR3 has 15 amino acids. The CDR3 region has the DNA TGTGCCAGCAGCAGAACAGGGGGCGGAGGCTATGGCTACACCTTC. It codes for CASSRTGGGGYGYTF. Using reference TRBV9 and TRBJ1-2 for the parts outside the CDR3, the full variable domain is DSGVTQTPKHLITATGQRVTLRCSPRSGDLSVYWYQQSLDQGLQFLIQYYNGEERAKGNILERFSAQQFPDLHSELNLSSLELGDSALYFCASSRTGGGGYGYTFGSGTRLTVV.

CDR3 nucleotide sequence: TGTGCCAGCAGAGGACTGTTATATAATTCACCCCTCCACTTT. It encodes CASRGLLYNSPLHF. The genes are TRBV28 and TRBJ1-6, with unresolved D. CDR3 length: 14 amino acids. V was trimmed by 6 bases and J by 4 bases, leaving 10 bases between them. Germline values: CDR1 MDHEN, CDR2 SYDVKM.

V is TRBV29-1 and J is TRBJ2-3; the D gene is possibly TRBD1 (6 bases). Looked up from germline, CDR1 is SQVTM and CDR2 is ANQGSEA. Trimming stripped 8 bases from V and 3 bases from J, with 12 bases between. The CDR3 contains 12 residues. CDR3 amino acids: CSLGQITDTQYF. CDR3 bases: TGCAGCCTTGGACAGATAACAGATACGCAGTATTTT.

The gene calls are TRBV18 and TRBJ2-1; 13 bases agree with TRBD2. The germline V gene has CDR1 KGHSH and CDR2 LQKENI. Trimming at V came to 3 bases and at J to 15 bases, leaving 8 bases not matched to a gene. This CDR3 has 14 residues. Written as DNA, the CDR3 is TGTGCCAGCTCACCTGGGACTAGCGGGAAGTCTGCGTTCTTC. Protein sequence: CASSPGTSGKSAFF.

The chain joins TRBV29-1 to TRBJ1-2; no clear D gene. The V and J ends lost 1 base and 0 bases respectively, with 9 bases between them. The germline V gene encodes CDR1 SQVTM and CDR2 ANQGSEA. The CDR3 length is 14 residues. CDR3 protein: CSVEGQAPNYGYTF. The DNA of the CDR3 is TGCAGCGTTGAAGGCCAGGCGCCTAACTATGGCTACACCTTC.

J is TRBJ2-2 and V is TRBV10-3, with 7 bases matching TRBD1. The CDR3 spans 13 residues. Germline V lookup: CDR1 ENHRY, CDR2 SYGVKD. Losses at the gene ends were 10 bases for V and 3 bases for J; bases not matched to a gene: 5. The CDR3 DNA follows: TGTGCCACCGGGACAGCGGACACCGGGGAGCTGTTTTTT. Protein: CATGTADTGELFF.

The chain couples TRBV19 to TRBJ2-7; 7 bases line up with TRBD2. Germline lookup yields CDR1 LNHDA and CDR2 SQIVND (reference sequence). With V trimmed by 0 bases and J by 4 bases, 6 bases remained unmatched. The CDR3 has 15 residues. CDR3 amino acids: CASSIEAGDFYEQYF. CDR3 nucleotides: TGTGCCAGTAGTATAGAGGCGGGAGATTTTTACGAGCAGTACTTC. The full variable domain, in which reference TRBV19 and TRBJ2-7 provide the parts outside the CDR3, is DGGITQSPKYLFRKEGQNVTLSCEQNLNHDAMYWYRQDPGQGLRLIYYSQIVNDFQKGDIAEGYSVSREKKESFPLTVTSAQKNPTAFYLCASSIEAGDFYEQYFGPGTRLTVT.

The V gene is TRBV6-5, the J gene TRBJ1-2, with D possibly being TRBD1 (5 bases). Germline values: CDR1 MNHEY, CDR2 SVGAGI. This CDR3 spans 13 amino acids. Trimming removed 7 bases from V and 0 bases from J, with 9 bases in between. CDR3 coding DNA: TGTGCCAGCAACCCAGGGACTAACTATGGCTACACCTTC. Its protein is CASNPGTNYGYTF.

The gene calls are TRBV7-8 and TRBJ2-1; TRBD2 agrees at 8 bases. This CDR3 comprises 17 residues. CDR1 is SGHVS and CDR2 is FQNEAQ in the germline V gene. J lost 0 bases, V lost 2 bases, and 6 bases had no gene match. The CDR3 region is CASSLLGGTSSYNEQFF. CDR3 in DNA: TGTGCCAGCAGCTTACTGGGGGGGACTAGCTCCTACAATGAGCAGTTCTTC.

The chain employs TRBV11-3 and TRBJ1-2; 9 positions match TRBD1. Germline V gives CDR1 SGHNT, CDR2 YENEEA. This CDR3 comprises 15 residues. V shed 5 bases, J shed 4 bases, and the junction held 8 bases outside the gene matches. The CDR3 protein is CASSAGQGARYGYTF. CDR3 nucleotide sequence: TGTGCCAGCAGCGCGGGACAGGGAGCCCGCTATGGCTACACCTTC.

This clone appeared once. The chain carries TRBV5-1 and TRBJ2-7; TRBD1 matches at 7 bases. The V segment lost 5 bases and the J segment 2 bases; nucleotides outside the gene matches: 4. Per germline, CDR1 SGHRS and CDR2 YFSETQ. CDR3 size: 13 residues. The CDR3, as DNA: TGCGCCAGCAGGCCTACAGGGGCCTACGAGCAGTACTTC. Translation gives CASRPTGAYEQYF.

The rearrangement joins TRBV10-1 to TRBJ2-5, with D tentatively TRBD1 (6 bases). Trimming shortened V by 5 bases and J by 1 base, and 8 bases separated the two germline ends. Germline V gene lookup returns CDR1 WNHNN and CDR2 SYGVQD (reference sequence). CDR3 length: 13 residues. The CDR3 DNA is TGCGCCAGCAGTAAAGGGGGCCAAGAGACCCAGTACTTC. Protein: CASSKGGQETQYF.

This clone was recorded a few times. The chain couples TRBV2 to TRBJ2-2; TRBD2 matches at 9 bases. Germline assignment: CDR1 SNHLY and CDR2 FYNNEI. This CDR3 comprises 15 residues. V lost 5 bases, J lost 3 bases, and 4 bases stayed unmatched. CDR3 residues: CASSSGTSHTGELFF. The CDR3 DNA follows: TGTGCCAGCAGTTCCGGGACTAGCCACACCGGGGAGCTGTTTTTT.

This clone was found once. The J gene is TRBJ1-2, the V gene TRBV9; D remains ambiguous. Between the trimmed V and J ends, which lost 4 bases and 1 base, there was a span of 5 bases. The CDR3 is made up of 12 amino acids. Germline V gives CDR1 SGDLS, CDR2 YYNGEE. The CDR3 sequence: CASSLNNYGYTF. The DNA for the CDR3 is TGTGCCAGCAGCTTAAATAACTATGGCTACACCTTC.

V gene TRBV10-1 combines with J gene TRBJ1-1; tentatively, D is TRBD1 (5 bases). The germline V and J ends were trimmed by 4 bases and 3 bases, with 12 bases remaining between them. The CDR3 loop spans 14 amino acids. Germline-derived CDR1 and CDR2 are WNHNN and SYGVQD (reference sequence). Here the CDR3 DNA reads TGCGCCAGCAGTGCCACAGCGGGGGACACTGAAGCTTTCTTT. It yields the protein CASSATAGDTEAFF.

As DNA, the CDR3 is TGTGCCAGTAGTCTTGGCGGGAGCGCAGATACGCAGTATTTT. Amino acid sequence: CASSLGGSADTQYF. The chain has TRBV19 and TRBJ2-3, with 7 positions matching TRBD2. The germline V gene has CDR1 LNHDA and CDR2 SQIVND (reference sequence). The CDR3 length is 14 residues. V shed 5 bases, J shed 4 bases, and the junction held 6 bases outside the gene matches.

The V gene is TRBV6-1, the J gene TRBJ2-1; TRBD1 matches 8 bases. The CDR3 totals 14 residues. The J segment lost 8 bases and the V segment lost 4 bases, leaving 7 bases of the junction unmatched. The germline gives CDR1 MNHNS, CDR2 SASEGT. The CDR3 loop is CASSARTGIDEQFF. The DNA for the CDR3 is TGTGCCAGCAGTGCCAGGACAGGGATCGATGAGCAGTTCTTC.

The chain couples TRBV25-1 to TRBJ2-3; D is unclear. V was cut by 6 bases and J by 0 bases, with 7 bases left in between. The CDR3 covers 13 residues. CDR1 and CDR2 (germline): MGHDK, SYGVNS. CDR3 amino acids: CASREFSTDTQYF. CDR3 nucleotide sequence: TGTGCCAGCAGAGAGTTCAGCACAGATACGCAGTATTTT. Filled out from reference TRBV25-1 and TRBJ2-3, the complete variable domain reads EADIYQTPRYLVIGTGKKITLECSQTMGHDKMYWYQQDPGMELHLIHYSYGVNSTEKGDLSSESTVSRIRTEHFPLTLESARPSHTSQYLCASREFSTDTQYFGPGTRLTVL.

The V and J genes are TRBV15 and TRBJ2-2; no reliable D call. The ends were cut back, 1 base at V and 0 bases at J, with 12 bases in the middle. The CDR3 covers 17 residues. The germline V gene has CDR1 LNHNV and CDR2 YYDKDF (reference sequence). CDR3: CATSRAGTGANTGELFF. Here the CDR3 DNA reads TGTGCCACCAGCAGAGCTGGTACCGGAGCGAACACCGGGGAGCTGTTTTTT.

The chain uses TRBV2 and TRBJ2-2; 7 bases are shared with TRBD1. Germline trimming cut 4 bases from V and 0 bases from J; bases unmatched to any gene: 5. Germline CDR1 reads SNHLY; CDR2 reads FYNNEI. The CDR3 runs 16 residues. The CDR3 loop reads CASSAETGSNTGELFF. The DNA of the CDR3 is TGTGCCAGCAGTGCAGAGACAGGGTCGAACACCGGGGAGCTGTTTTTT.

The CDR3 nucleotides are TGTGCCAGCAGTTACCTAGGACAGGTTAATGAAAAACTGTTTTTT. It translates to CASSYLGQVNEKLFF. The rearrangement uses TRBV6-6 and TRBJ1-4, with 7 nucleotides matching TRBD1. The CDR3 sequence is 15 residues long. Germline trimming cut 2 bases from V and 4 bases from J; bases unmatched to any gene: 4. Germline CDR1 is MNHNY and CDR2 is SVGAGI (reference sequence).

CDR3: CASIARQGGDYGYTF. The CDR3 coding sequence is TGTGCCAGCATTGCCCGACAGGGGGGAGACTATGGCTACACCTTC. V usage is TRBV27 and J usage is TRBJ1-2, with 9 bases identical to TRBD1. This CDR3 has 15 amino acids. V shed 7 bases, J shed 3 bases, and the junction held 9 bases outside the gene matches. Germline values: CDR1 MNHEY, CDR2 SMNVEV (reference sequence).